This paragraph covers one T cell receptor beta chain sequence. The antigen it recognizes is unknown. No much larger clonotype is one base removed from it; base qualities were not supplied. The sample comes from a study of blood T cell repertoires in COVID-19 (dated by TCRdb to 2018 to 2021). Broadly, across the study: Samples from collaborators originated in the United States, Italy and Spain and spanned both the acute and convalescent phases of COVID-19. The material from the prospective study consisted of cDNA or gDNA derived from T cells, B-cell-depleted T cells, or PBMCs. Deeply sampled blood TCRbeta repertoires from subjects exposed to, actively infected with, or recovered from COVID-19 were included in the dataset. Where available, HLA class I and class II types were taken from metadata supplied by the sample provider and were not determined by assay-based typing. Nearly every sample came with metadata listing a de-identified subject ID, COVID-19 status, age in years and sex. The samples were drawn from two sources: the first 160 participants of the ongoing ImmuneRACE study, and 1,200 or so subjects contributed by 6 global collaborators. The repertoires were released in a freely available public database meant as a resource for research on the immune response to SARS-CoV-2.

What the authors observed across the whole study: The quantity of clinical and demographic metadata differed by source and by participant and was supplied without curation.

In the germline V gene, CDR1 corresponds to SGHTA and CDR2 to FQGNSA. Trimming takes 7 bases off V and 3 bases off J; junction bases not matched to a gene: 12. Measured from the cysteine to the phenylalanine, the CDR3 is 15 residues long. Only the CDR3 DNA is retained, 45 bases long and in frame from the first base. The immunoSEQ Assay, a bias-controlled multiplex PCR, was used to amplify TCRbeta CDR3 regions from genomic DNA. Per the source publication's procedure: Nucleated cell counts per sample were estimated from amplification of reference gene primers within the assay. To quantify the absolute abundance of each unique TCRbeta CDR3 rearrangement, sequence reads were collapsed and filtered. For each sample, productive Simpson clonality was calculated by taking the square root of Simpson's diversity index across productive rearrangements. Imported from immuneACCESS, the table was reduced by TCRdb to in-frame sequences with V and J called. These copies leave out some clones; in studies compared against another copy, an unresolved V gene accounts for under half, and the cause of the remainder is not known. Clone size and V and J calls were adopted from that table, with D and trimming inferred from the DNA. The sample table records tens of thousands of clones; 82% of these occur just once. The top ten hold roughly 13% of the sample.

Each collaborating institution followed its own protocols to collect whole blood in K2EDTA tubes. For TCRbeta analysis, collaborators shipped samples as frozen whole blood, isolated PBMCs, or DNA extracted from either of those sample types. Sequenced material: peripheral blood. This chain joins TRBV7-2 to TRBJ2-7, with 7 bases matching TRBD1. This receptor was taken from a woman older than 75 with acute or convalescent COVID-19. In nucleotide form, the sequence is TGTGCCAGCACCCGCGGCTGGCAGGGGGTCTACGAGCAGTACTTC. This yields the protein CASTRGWQGVYEQYF. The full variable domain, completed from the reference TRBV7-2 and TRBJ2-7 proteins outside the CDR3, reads GAGVSQSPSNKVTEKGKDVELRCDPISGHTALYWYRQSLGQGLEFLIYFQGNSAPDKSGLPSDRFSAERTGGSVSTLTIQRTQQEDSAVYLCASTRGWQGVYEQYFGPGTRLTVT.